These 10 T cell receptor beta chains share one sample of origin, sequenced in a study of long-term antiretroviral therapy in people with HIV. A v3.0 immunoSEQ assay was performed at survey level. Produced via immunoSEQ multiplex PCR; TCRdb's table is partial and in-frame only. This repertoire shows tens of thousands of clones, more than 80% found once; its top ten account for roughly 8%. Sequencing used unsorted PBMCs, obtained 3.2 years before starting antiretroviral therapy. The receptors here all came from a man aged 45-60 years with HIV.

The genes are TRBV5-1 and TRBJ2-2; D gene ambiguous. The CDR3 is made up of 14 amino acids. Looked up from germline, CDR1 is SGHRS and CDR2 is YFSETQ. Trimming pared 0 bases from V and 7 bases from J, leaving 10 bases between. The CDR3 DNA sequence: TGCGCCAGCAGCTTGGGAGGTGCGAGCGGGGAGCTGTTTTTT. Translation gives CASSLGGASGELFF.

The V and J genes are TRBV5-8 and TRBJ1-5, with a possible D match to TRBD1 (6 bases). The CDR3 is 15 residues long. The V gene's germline CDR1 is SGHTS and CDR2 YDEGEE. V lost 0 bases, J lost 7 bases, and 14 bases lay in between. CDR3 sequence reads: CASSLETGFRQPQHF. Here the CDR3 DNA reads TGTGCCAGCAGCTTGGAGACAGGATTCCGGCAGCCCCAGCATTTT.

The J gene is TRBJ1-1, the V gene TRBV30, with D hard to call. V gave up 5 bases and J gave up 6 bases, with 7 bases separating them. Germline CDR1 GTSNPN, CDR2 SVGIG (reference sequence). The CDR3 loop spans 10 amino acids. The CDR3 nucleotides are TGTGCCTGGGCGGTGTCTGAAGCTTTCTTT. The encoded protein is CAWAVSEAFF.

The rearrangement links TRBV5-4 to TRBJ2-3; D gene ambiguous. Trimming took 6 bases from V and 3 from J, leaving 17 bases between them. Germline CDR1 and CDR2: SGHNT and YYREEE (reference sequence). The CDR3 has 15 residues. CDR3 sequence (DNA): TGTGCCAGCACCCTTCACGACGCGCCGACAGATACGCAGTATTTT. As protein: CASTLHDAPTDTQYF.

The chain uses TRBV11-2 and TRBJ2-2, with TRBD2 as a possible D gene (7 bases). The CDR3 totals 18 residues. Germline CDR1 is SGHAT and CDR2 is FQNNGV. V dropped 1 base and J dropped 8 bases, with 23 bases sitting between them. CDR3: CASSLGRGGQANGGELFF. Here the CDR3 DNA reads TGTGCCAGCAGCTTAGGCCGCGGGGGACAAGCTAATGGGGGGGAGCTGTTTTTT.

This chain joins TRBV5-1 and TRBJ2-1; weak D call: TRBD1 (6 bases). The germline gives CDR1 SGHRS, CDR2 YFSETQ. V gave up 6 bases and J gave up 10 bases, with 20 bases separating them. The CDR3 runs to 14 residues. The DNA for the CDR3 is TGCGCCAGCACCCAACAGGGTATCTTCGAGGAGCAGTTCTTC. It codes for CASTQQGIFEEQFF.

The gene calls are TRBV13 and TRBJ2-7; D may be TRBD1 or TRBD2 (5 bases each). V lost 8 bases and J 0 bases, leaving 11 bases between the germline ends. The CDR3 is made up of 13 amino acids. Germline V gene lookup returns CDR1 PRHDT and CDR2 FYEKMQ (reference sequence). CDR3 bases: TGTGCCAGCTCAACGGGACCCTCCTACGAGCAGTACTTC. Protein: CASSTGPSYEQYF.

This clone has just one count. This chain uses TRBV27 with TRBJ1-5, with D unclear. The CDR3 length is 14 residues. Germline CDR1 is MNHEY and CDR2 is SMNVEV (reference sequence). V lost 3 bases and J lost 2, with 8 bases in between. CDR3 DNA: TGTGCCAGCAGTTTGATACGGGGCAATCAGCCCCAGCATTTT. It codes for CASSLIRGNQPQHF.

Notes on this clone: The junction and the germline gene differ at one end; a read error may be behind it. This rearrangement joins TRBV7-9 to TRBJ2-7; D gene unclear. Per germline, CDR1 SEHNR and CDR2 FQNEAQ (reference sequence). The CDR3 covers 19 residues. As DNA, the CDR3 is TGTGTCAGCAGCTTATTTGTAAATGGTGATTTGGGCAGCTCCTACGAGCAGTACTTC. Protein: CVSSLFVNGDLGSSYEQYF.

This chain connects TRBV6-5 to TRBJ1-5, with D perhaps matching TRBD1 (5 bases). Germline assignment: CDR1 MNHEY and CDR2 SVGAGI. There are 15 residues in the CDR3. Trimming shortened V by 2 bases and J by 7 bases, and 15 bases separated the two germline ends. CDR3: CASSYGIGAKQPQHF. As DNA, the CDR3 is TGTGCCAGCAGTTACGGGATCGGGGCAAAACAGCCCCAGCATTTT.